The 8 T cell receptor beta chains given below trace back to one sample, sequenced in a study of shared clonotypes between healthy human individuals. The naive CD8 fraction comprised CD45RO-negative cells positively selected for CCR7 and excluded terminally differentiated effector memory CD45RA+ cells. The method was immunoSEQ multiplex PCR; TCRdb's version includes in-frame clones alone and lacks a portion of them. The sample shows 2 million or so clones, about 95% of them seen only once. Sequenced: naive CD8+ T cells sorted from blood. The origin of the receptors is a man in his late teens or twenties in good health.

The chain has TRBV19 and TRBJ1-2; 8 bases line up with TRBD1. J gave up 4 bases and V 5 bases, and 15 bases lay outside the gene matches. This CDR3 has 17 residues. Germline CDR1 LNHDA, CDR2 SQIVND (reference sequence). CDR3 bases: TGTGCCAGTAGTCCCTCCCTGTGGCAGGGGGCTCCCTATGGCTACACCTTC. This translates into CASSPSLWQGAPYGYTF.

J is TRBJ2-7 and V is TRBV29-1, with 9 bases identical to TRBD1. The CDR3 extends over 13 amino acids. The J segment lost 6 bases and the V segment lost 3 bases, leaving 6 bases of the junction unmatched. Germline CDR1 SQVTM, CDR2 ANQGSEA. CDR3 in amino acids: CSVDLGQGGEQYF. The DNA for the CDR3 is TGCAGCGTTGATTTGGGACAGGGAGGCGAGCAGTACTTC.

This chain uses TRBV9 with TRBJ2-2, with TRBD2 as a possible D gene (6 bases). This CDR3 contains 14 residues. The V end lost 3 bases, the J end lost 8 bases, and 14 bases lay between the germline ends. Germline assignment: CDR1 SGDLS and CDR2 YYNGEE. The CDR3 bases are TGTGCCAGCAGCGGGACTACGTTTTTAGGGGAGCTGTTTTTT. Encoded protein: CASSGTTFLGELFF.

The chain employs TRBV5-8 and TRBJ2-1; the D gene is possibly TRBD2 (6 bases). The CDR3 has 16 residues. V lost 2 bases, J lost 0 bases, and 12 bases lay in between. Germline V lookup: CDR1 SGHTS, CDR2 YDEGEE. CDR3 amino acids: CASSFSGSSSYNEQFF. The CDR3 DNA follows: TGTGCCAGCAGCTTTAGCGGATCGAGCTCCTACAATGAGCAGTTCTTC.

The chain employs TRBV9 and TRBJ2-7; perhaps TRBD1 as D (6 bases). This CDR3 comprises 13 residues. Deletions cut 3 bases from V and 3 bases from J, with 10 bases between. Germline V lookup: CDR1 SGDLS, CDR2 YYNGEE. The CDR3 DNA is TGTGCCAGCAGCGAGTCAGGGGACTACGAGCAGTACTTC. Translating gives CASSESGDYEQYF.

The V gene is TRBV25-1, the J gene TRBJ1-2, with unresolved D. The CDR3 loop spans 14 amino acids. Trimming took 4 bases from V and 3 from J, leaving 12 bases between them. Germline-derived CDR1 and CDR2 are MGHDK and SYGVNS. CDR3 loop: CASSGGGMDYGYTF. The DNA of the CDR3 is TGTGCCAGCAGTGGAGGAGGGATGGACTATGGCTACACCTTC.

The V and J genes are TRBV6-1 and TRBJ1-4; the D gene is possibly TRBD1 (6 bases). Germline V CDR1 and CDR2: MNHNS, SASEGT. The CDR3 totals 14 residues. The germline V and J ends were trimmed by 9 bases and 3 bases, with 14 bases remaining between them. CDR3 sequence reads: CASHWGLANEKLFF. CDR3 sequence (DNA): TGTGCCAGTCACTGGGGGCTGGCTAATGAAAAACTGTTTTTT.

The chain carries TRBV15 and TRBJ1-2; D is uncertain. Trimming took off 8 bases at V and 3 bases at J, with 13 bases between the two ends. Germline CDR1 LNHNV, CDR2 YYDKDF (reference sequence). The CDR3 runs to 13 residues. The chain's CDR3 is CATAGGSDYGYTF. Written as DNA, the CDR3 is TGTGCCACCGCCGGAGGGAGCGACTATGGCTACACCTTC.